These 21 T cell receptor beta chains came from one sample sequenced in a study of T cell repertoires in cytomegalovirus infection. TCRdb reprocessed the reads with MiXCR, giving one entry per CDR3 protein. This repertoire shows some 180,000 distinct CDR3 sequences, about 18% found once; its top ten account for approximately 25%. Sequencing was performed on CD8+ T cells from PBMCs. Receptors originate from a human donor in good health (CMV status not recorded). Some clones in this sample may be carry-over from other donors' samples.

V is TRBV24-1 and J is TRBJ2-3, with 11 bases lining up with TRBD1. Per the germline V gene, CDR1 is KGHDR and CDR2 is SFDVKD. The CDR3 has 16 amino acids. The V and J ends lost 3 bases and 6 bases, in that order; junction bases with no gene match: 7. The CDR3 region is CATSDRTGGERDTQYF. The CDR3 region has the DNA TGTGCCACCAGTGATCGGACAGGGGGCGAGAGGGATACGCAGTATTTT.

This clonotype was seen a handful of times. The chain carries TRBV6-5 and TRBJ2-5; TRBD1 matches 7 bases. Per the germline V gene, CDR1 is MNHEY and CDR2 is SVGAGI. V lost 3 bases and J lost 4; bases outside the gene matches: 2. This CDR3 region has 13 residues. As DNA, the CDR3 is TGTGCCAGCAGTTATTCAGGGGGAGAGACCCAGTACTTC. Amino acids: CASSYSGGETQYF.

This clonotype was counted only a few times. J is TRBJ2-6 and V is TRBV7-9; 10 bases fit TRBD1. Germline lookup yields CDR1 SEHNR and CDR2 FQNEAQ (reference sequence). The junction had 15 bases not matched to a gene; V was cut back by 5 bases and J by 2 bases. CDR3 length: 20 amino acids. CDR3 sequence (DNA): TGTGCCAGCAGCGGGCCGCTTGGGACAGGGGAACCAGCTGGGGCCAACGTCCTGACTTTC. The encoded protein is CASSGPLGTGEPAGANVLTF.

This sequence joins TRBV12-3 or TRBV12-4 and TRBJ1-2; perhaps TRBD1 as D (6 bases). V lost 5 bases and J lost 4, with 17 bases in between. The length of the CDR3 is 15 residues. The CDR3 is CASSAAGRGFYGYTF. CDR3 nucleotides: TGTGCCAGCAGTGCGGCAGGGAGGGGGTTCTATGGCTACACCTTC.

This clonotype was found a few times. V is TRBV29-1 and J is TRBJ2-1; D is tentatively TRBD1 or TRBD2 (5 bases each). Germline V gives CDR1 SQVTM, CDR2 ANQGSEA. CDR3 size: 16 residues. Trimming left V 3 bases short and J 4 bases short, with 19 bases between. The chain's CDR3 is CSVDSLMGRNYNEQFF. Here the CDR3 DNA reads TGCAGCGTTGATTCGTTAATGGGACGGAATTACAATGAGCAGTTCTTC.

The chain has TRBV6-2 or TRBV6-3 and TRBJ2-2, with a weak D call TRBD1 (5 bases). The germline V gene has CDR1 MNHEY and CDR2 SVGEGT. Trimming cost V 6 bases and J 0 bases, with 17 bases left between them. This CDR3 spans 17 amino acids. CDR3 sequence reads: CASRVTQDSSNTGELFF. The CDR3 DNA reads TGTGCCAGCAGAGTTACCCAAGACAGTTCGAACACCGGGGAGCTGTTTTTT.

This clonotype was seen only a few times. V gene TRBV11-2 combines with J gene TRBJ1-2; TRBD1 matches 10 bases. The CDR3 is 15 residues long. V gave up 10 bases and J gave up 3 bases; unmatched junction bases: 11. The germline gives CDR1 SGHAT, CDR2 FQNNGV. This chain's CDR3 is CATLQGDRGDYGYTF. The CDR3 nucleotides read TGTGCCACCCTCCAGGGGGACAGGGGTGACTATGGCTACACCTTC.

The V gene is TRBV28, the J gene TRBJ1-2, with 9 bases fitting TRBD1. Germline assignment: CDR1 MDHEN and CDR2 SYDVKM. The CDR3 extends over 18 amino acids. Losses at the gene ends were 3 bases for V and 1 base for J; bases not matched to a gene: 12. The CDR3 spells CASSFTGQGAGFNYGYTF. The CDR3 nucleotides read TGTGCCAGCAGTTTCACGGGACAGGGTGCGGGCTTTAACTATGGCTACACCTTC.

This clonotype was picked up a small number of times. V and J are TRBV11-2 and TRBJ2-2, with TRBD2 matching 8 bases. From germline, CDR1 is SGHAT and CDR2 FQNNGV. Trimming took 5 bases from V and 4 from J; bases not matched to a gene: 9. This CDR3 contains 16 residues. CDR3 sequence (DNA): TGTGCCAGCAGCCTGAGCGGGGGCCTGTTCACCGGGGAGCTGTTTTTT. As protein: CASSLSGGLFTGELFF.

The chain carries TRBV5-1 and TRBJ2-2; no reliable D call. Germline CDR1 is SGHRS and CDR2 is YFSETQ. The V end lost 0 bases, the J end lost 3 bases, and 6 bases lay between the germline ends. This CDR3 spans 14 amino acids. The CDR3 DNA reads TGCGCCAGCAGCTTGGTAGCCGACACCGGGGAGCTGTTTTTT. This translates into CASSLVADTGELFF.

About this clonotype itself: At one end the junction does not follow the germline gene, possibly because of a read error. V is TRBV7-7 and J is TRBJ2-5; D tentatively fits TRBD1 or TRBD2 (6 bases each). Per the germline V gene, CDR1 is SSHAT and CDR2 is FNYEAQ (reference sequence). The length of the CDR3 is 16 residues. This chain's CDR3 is CASSLYEGGHPETQYF. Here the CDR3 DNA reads TGTGCTAGCAGCTTGTATGAGGGGGGCCATCCAGAGACCCAGTACTTC.

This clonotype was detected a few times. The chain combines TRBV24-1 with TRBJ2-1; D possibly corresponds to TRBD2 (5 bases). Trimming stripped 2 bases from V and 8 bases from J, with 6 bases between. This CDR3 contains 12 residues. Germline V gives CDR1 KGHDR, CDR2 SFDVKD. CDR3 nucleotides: TGTGCCACCAGTGATTGGGGAGATGAGCAGTTCTTC. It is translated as CATSDWGDEQFF.

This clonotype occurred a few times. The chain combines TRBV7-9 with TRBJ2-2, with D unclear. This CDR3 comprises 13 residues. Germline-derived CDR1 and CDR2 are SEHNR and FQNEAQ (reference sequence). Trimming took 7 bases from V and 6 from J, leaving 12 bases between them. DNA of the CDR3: TGTGCCAGCAAATCTGAAGTGGCCGGGGAGCTGTTTTTT. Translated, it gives CASKSEVAGELFF. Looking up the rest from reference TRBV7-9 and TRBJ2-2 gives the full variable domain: DTGVSQNPRHKITKRGQNVTFRCDPISEHNRLYWYRQTLGQGPEFLTYFQNEAQLEKSRLLSDRFSAERPKGSFSTLEIQRTEQGDSAMYLCASKSEVAGELFFGEGSRLTVL.

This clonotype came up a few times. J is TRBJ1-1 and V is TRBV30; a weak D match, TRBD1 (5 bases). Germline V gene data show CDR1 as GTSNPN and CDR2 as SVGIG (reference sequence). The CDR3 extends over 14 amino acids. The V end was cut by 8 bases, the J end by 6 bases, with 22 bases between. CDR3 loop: CATERGVVVAEAFF. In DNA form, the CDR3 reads TGTGCCACCGAACGGGGGGTCGTTGTCGCTGAAGCTTTCTTT.

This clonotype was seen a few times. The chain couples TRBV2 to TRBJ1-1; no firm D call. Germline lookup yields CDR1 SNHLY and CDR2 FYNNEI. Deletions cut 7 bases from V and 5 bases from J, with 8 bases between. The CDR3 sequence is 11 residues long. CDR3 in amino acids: CASMARTEAFF. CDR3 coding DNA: TGTGCCAGCATGGCTCGAACTGAAGCTTTCTTT.

CDR3 nucleotides: TGTGCCAGCCTCTCCCTCAGCGGATACGAGCAGTACTTC. Translated, it gives CASLSLSGYEQYF. The chain is built from TRBV2 and TRBJ2-7, with a possible D match to TRBD2 (5 bases). V was cut by 8 bases and J by 4 bases, with 15 bases left in between. Germline lookup yields CDR1 SNHLY and CDR2 FYNNEI. CDR3 length equals 13 residues.

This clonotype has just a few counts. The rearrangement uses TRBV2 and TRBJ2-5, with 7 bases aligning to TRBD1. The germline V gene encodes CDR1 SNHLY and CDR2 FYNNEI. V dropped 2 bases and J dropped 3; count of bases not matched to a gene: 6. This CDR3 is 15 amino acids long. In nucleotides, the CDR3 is TGTGCCAGCAGTGAACGGGACAGACATGAAGAGACCCAGTACTTC. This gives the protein CASSERDRHEETQYF.

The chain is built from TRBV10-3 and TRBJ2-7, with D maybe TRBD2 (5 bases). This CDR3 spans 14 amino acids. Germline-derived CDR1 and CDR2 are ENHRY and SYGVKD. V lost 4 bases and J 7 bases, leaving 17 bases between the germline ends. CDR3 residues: CAISVASRSAEQYF. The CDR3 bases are TGTGCCATCAGTGTGGCTAGCCGATCTGCGGAGCAGTACTTC.

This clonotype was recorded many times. The chain's CDR3 is CASSPGIPNTGELFF. DNA of the CDR3: TGTGCCAGCAGCCCCGGGATTCCGAACACCGGGGAGCTGTTTTTT. The V and J genes are TRBV12-3 or TRBV12-4 and TRBJ2-2; tentatively, D is TRBD2 (5 bases). The CDR3 totals 15 residues. Trimming cost V 6 bases and J 0 bases, with 11 bases left between them.

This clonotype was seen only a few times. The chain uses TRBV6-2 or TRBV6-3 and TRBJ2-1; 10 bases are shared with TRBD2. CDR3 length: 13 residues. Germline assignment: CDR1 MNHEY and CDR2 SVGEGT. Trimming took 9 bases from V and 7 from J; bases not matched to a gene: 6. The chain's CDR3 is CASGSGGANEQFF. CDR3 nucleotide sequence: TGTGCCAGTGGGAGCGGGGGGGCGAATGAGCAGTTCTTC.

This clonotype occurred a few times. CDR3: CSVVLAYEQYF. CDR3 nucleotides: TGCAGCGTTGTCCTCGCCTACGAGCAGTACTTC. This sequence joins TRBV29-1 and TRBJ2-7, with no clear D. V was shortened by 4 bases and J by 2 bases, with 6 bases between the two germline ends. The CDR3 has 11 residues. Germline lookup yields CDR1 SQVTM and CDR2 ANQGSEA.